The present TCR beta chain was sequenced within a study of blood T cells in healthy people across ages. Primers used in a second PCR of roughly 6 to 11 cycles were a sample-barcoded 5' primer and a J-beta primer mix. Researchers report that a template-switch adaptor with 12 random nucleotides tagged each cDNA molecule. TCRdb re-called the 5' RACE reads through MiXCR, storing one row per CDR3 protein. The sample lists 800,000 or so distinct CDR3 sequences, around 68% occurring once. This CDR3 comprises 17 residues. Trimming took 2 bases from V and 12 from J; bases not matched to a gene: 20. Germline CDR1 and CDR2: MNHEY and SVGAGI.

The receptor's source is a man aged 25-45 years in good health. V usage is TRBV6-5 and J usage is TRBJ2-3, with 7 bases identical to TRBD2. The sequencing sample was made of blood. Here the CDR3 DNA reads TGTGCCAGCAGTTACACCCCGCTAGCGGTTGGTCGGGAGACCCAGTATTTT. Amino acid sequence: CASSYTPLAVGRETQYF.